Each of the 29 T cell receptor beta chains below was sequenced from the same sample in a study of PD-1 blockade in classical Hodgkin lymphoma. Time point in this sample: cycle 4 day 1 (C4D1), after 5 to 7 weeks of nivolumab. All patients relapsed after autologous stem cell transplantation, and brentuximab vedotin exposure varied. Libraries were prepared by immunoSEQ multiplex PCR; TCRdb keeps only in-frame clonotypes and omits some of them. The sample has roughly 86,000 clones, around 80% seen once. The specimen was peripheral blood mononuclear cells (PBMCs), collected before the fourth cycle of nivolumab. These receptors were obtained from a human donor with classical Hodgkin lymphoma.

The chain is built from TRBV4-2 and TRBJ1-5; D is uncertain. The CDR3 length is 13 residues. V dropped 0 bases and J dropped 6 bases, with 6 bases sitting between them. The germline gives CDR1 LGHNA, CDR2 YNFKEQ. The CDR3 DNA sequence: TGTGCCAGCAGCCAAGATGTGGTTCAGCCCCAGCATTTT. Protein: CASSQDVVQPQHF.

The chain combines TRBV6-5 with TRBJ2-7; a weak D match, TRBD2 (5 bases). The CDR3 is 15 amino acids. V gave up 0 bases and J gave up 4 bases, with 13 bases separating them. Germline-derived CDR1 and CDR2 are MNHEY and SVGAGI. In DNA form, the CDR3 reads TGTGCCAGCAGTTACTCCTTTGACTACCAATACGAGCAGTACTTC. It translates to CASSYSFDYQYEQYF.

The J gene is TRBJ2-3, the V gene TRBV6-5; D is unclear. Trimming cost V 6 bases and J 6 bases, with 7 bases left between them. Germline CDR1 and CDR2: MNHEY and SVGAGI. This CDR3 has 11 amino acids. CDR3 bases: TGTGCCAGCAGCGAGTTGGATACGCAGTATTTT. It encodes CASSELDTQYF.

The rearrangement links TRBV2 to TRBJ2-4; tentative D call: TRBD1 (7 bases). The CDR3 has 14 residues. With 8 bases removed from V and 0 bases from J, the gap between germline ends came to 11 bases. The germline gives CDR1 SNHLY, CDR2 FYNNEI. CDR3: CASWRDRAKNIQYF. CDR3 coding DNA: TGTGCCAGCTGGAGGGACAGAGCCAAAAACATTCAGTACTTC.

The chain links TRBV5-1 to TRBJ2-7; the D is unclear. The V end lost 0 bases, the J end lost 3 bases, and 10 bases lay between the germline ends. Germline CDR1 SGHRS, CDR2 YFSETQ. The CDR3 has 14 amino acids. CDR3 nucleotide sequence: TGCGCCAGCAGCTTGGCTGGGCAGATCTACGAGCAGTACTTC. Residues: CASSLAGQIYEQYF. The variable domain in full, with the rest retrieved from reference TRBV5-1 and TRBJ2-7, is KAGVTQTPRYLIKTRGQQVTLSCSPISGHRSVSWYQQTPGQGLQFLFEYFSETQRNKGNFPGRFSGRQFSNSRSEMNVSTLELGDSALYLCASSLAGQIYEQYFGPGTRLTVT.

This clone was recorded once. J is TRBJ2-5 and V is TRBV29-1; D is unclear. The germline CDR1 and CDR2 sequences are SQVTM and ANQGSEA. Trimming stripped 4 bases from V and 1 base from J, with 4 bases between. CDR3 size: 11 residues. The DNA of the CDR3 is TGCAGCGTTGCGGTCCAAGAGACCCAGTACTTC. Protein product: CSVAVQETQYF.

The rearrangement joins TRBV6-1 to TRBJ2-7; TRBD2 matches at 8 bases. The CDR3 runs to 17 residues. Germline loops: CDR1 MNHNS, CDR2 SASEGT. Germline trimming cut 2 bases from V and 3 bases from J; bases unmatched to any gene: 12. The CDR3 loop reads CASSEFLGGTRNYEQYF. For the CDR3, the DNA is TGTGCCAGCAGTGAATTTTTGGGTGGGACTAGAAACTACGAGCAGTACTTC.

The V gene is TRBV5-1, the J gene TRBJ2-3, with a tentative D call TRBD1 (6 bases). Trimming stripped 0 bases from V and 2 bases from J, with 10 bases between. The CDR3 has 15 amino acids. Germline CDR1 is SGHRS and CDR2 is YFSETQ. The CDR3 is CASSLGGTITDTQYF. The DNA of the CDR3 is TGCGCCAGCAGCTTGGGAGGGACAATCACAGATACGCAGTATTTT.

The rearrangement links TRBV4-3 to TRBJ2-1; D not certain. The ends were cut back, 0 bases at V and 3 bases at J, with 3 bases in the middle. Germline CDR1 is LGHNA and CDR2 is YSLEER. The CDR3 extends over 13 amino acids. The CDR3 loop reads CASSQDFYNEQFF. In DNA, the CDR3 is TGCGCCAGCAGCCAAGATTTCTACAATGAGCAGTTCTTC.

V gene TRBV11-3 combines with J gene TRBJ2-1; 8 positions match TRBD1. The CDR3 totals 17 residues. J was trimmed by 6 bases and V by 5 bases; bases with no gene match: 15. The V gene's germline CDR1 is SGHNT and CDR2 YENEEA. The CDR3: CASSKRPPDRVSNEQFF. The DNA for the CDR3 is TGTGCCAGCAGCAAACGTCCCCCGGACAGGGTCTCCAATGAGCAGTTCTTC.

The J gene is TRBJ2-7, the V gene TRBV20-1; D remains ambiguous. Germline-derived CDR1 and CDR2 are DFQATT and SNEGSKA (reference sequence). The CDR3 is 11 residues long. V was pared by 3 bases and J by 3 bases, with 6 bases between. The CDR3 DNA reads TGCAGTGCTAGCCCCCTCTACGAGCAGTACTTC. Translating gives CSASPLYEQYF.

This chain links TRBV19 with TRBJ1-2; possible D gene TRBD1, 6 bases. Germline V gene lookup returns CDR1 LNHDA and CDR2 SQIVND (reference sequence). The CDR3 length is 13 residues. Trimming took off 2 bases at V and 2 bases at J, with 6 bases between the two ends. CDR3 amino acids: CASSIQGNYGYTF. The CDR3 DNA reads TGTGCCAGTAGTATACAGGGGAACTATGGCTACACCTTC.

V gene TRBV5-1 combines with J gene TRBJ2-7; 8 positions agree with TRBD1. The germline V gene has CDR1 SGHRS and CDR2 YFSETQ. The CDR3 contains 16 residues. J gave up 6 bases and V 1 base, and 12 bases lay outside the gene matches. CDR3 in amino acids: CASSLSVGQGKVEQYF. The CDR3 coding sequence is TGCGCCAGCAGCTTGTCGGTAGGACAGGGTAAGGTCGAGCAGTACTTC.

This clone has just a few counts. V usage is TRBV15 and J usage is TRBJ2-6, with a possible D match to TRBD2 (5 bases). This CDR3 has 15 amino acids. CDR1 and CDR2 from the germline V gene are LNHNV and YYDKDF (reference sequence). Trimming shortened V by 4 bases and J by 4 bases, and 11 bases separated the two germline ends. CDR3 DNA sequence: TGTGCCACCAGCAACCGCGGGTACGGGGCCAACGTCCTGACTTTC. It encodes CATSNRGYGANVLTF.

The V gene is TRBV11-2, the J gene TRBJ2-5; 12 nucleotides line up with TRBD2. Germline V lookup: CDR1 SGHAT, CDR2 FQNNGV. The CDR3 consists of 14 residues. V trimming: 5 bases; J trimming: 5 bases; junction bases outside the gene matches: 3. As DNA, the CDR3 is TGTGCCAGCAGCGGACTAGCGGGATCGGAGACCCAGTACTTC. Translating it yields CASSGLAGSETQYF. The complete variable domain, with remaining parts taken from reference TRBV11-2 and TRBJ2-5, reads EAGVAQSPRYKIIEKRQSVAFWCNPISGHATLYWYQQILGQGPKLLIQFQNNGVVDDSQLPKDRFSAERLKGVDSTLKIQPAKLEDSAVYLCASSGLAGSETQYFGPGTRLLVL.

Details on this clone: In the same sample, other DNA sequences code for this CDR3. The rearrangement joins TRBV5-1 to TRBJ2-5; D not resolved. Germline V gene lookup returns CDR1 SGHRS and CDR2 YFSETQ. The CDR3 loop spans 14 amino acids. The V end was cut by 2 bases, the J end by 1 base, with 9 bases between. CDR3 in DNA: TGCGCCAGCAGCTTCTTGGGCAGCCAAGAGACCCAGTACTTC. It is translated as CASSFLGSQETQYF.

The chain is built from TRBV28 and TRBJ2-3; D call uncertain. This CDR3 region has 12 residues. The germline V gene has CDR1 MDHEN and CDR2 SYDVKM. The germline V and J ends were trimmed by 9 bases and 6 bases, with 13 bases remaining between them. This CDR3 is CASKTSYDTQYF. In nucleotides, the CDR3 is TGTGCCAGTAAGACGTCGTATGATACGCAGTATTTT.

This clone has a handful of counts. V gene TRBV14 combines with J gene TRBJ2-5; D ambiguous. CDR3 size: 12 residues. Trimming took 6 bases from V and 2 from J, leaving 7 bases between them. The germline gives CDR1 SGHDN, CDR2 FVKESK. The CDR3 nucleotides read TGTGCCAGCAGGATGGAGCAAGAGACCCAGTACTTC. As protein: CASRMEQETQYF.

The V and J genes are TRBV2 and TRBJ2-3, with 9 bases identical to TRBD2. The CDR3 consists of 15 residues. Germline-derived CDR1 and CDR2 are SNHLY and FYNNEI. The J segment lost 3 bases and the V segment lost 10 bases, leaving 11 bases of the junction unmatched. CDR3 DNA sequence: TGTGCCACTCTTAGCGGGGGAAGGAGGACAGATACGCAGTATTTT. Protein product: CATLSGGRRTDTQYF.

The chain joins TRBV5-4 to TRBJ2-7; 7 nucleotides line up with TRBD1. CDR1 and CDR2 (germline): SGHNT, YYREEE (reference sequence). Germline trimming cut 5 bases from V and 3 bases from J; bases unmatched to any gene: 8. The CDR3 has 14 residues. The DNA for the CDR3 is TGTGCCAGCAGTCCTACCGACAGGGACTACGAGCAGTACTTC. Its translation is CASSPTDRDYEQYF.

This sequence joins TRBV19 and TRBJ2-7, with TRBD1 matching over 8 bases. The V gene end was trimmed by 9 bases and the J gene end by 3 bases; junction bases not matched to a gene: 10. The CDR3 has 14 amino acids. The germline V gene encodes CDR1 LNHDA and CDR2 SQIVND (reference sequence). CDR3 DNA sequence: TGTGCCAGATCGACAGGGGAAGCGATCTACGAGCAGTACTTC. Translating it yields CARSTGEAIYEQYF.

This chain uses TRBV11-2 with TRBJ2-7; no clear D. The V end lost 1 base, the J end lost 2 bases, and 9 bases lay between the germline ends. Germline V lookup: CDR1 SGHAT, CDR2 FQNNGV. The CDR3 is made up of 14 amino acids. In DNA form, the CDR3 reads TGTGCCAGCAGCTTAGTAGGTAGGGCCTACGAGCAGTACTTC. It is translated as CASSLVGRAYEQYF.

This sequence joins TRBV28 and TRBJ2-7; D is unresolved. Germline V gene lookup returns CDR1 MDHEN and CDR2 SYDVKM. V was trimmed by 3 bases and J by 3 bases, leaving 12 bases between them. The CDR3 has 14 residues. The CDR3 here is CASSLELSSYEQYF. The CDR3 DNA reads TGTGCCAGCAGTTTGGAGTTGTCGAGCTACGAGCAGTACTTC.

The chain uses TRBV11-2 and TRBJ2-7; D call uncertain. Trimming pared 4 bases from V and 0 bases from J, leaving 10 bases between. The CDR3 is 14 amino acids. Germline V lookup: CDR1 SGHAT, CDR2 FQNNGV. The CDR3 nucleotides are TGTGCCAGCAGCTCCGCTTGGGGCTCCTACGAGCAGTACTTC. This encodes CASSSAWGSYEQYF.

The genes are TRBV7-8 and TRBJ1-4; D unresolved. Trimming shortened V by 3 bases and J by 8 bases, and 19 bases separated the two germline ends. This CDR3 is built from 16 residues. Germline CDR1 is SGHVS and CDR2 is FQNEAQ. CDR3 sequence reads: CASSFRGKSEWEKLFF. The DNA for the CDR3 is TGTGCCAGCAGCTTCAGAGGGAAGTCAGAGTGGGAAAAACTGTTTTTT.

The chain's CDR3 is CAISGQGYEQYF. The CDR3 DNA reads as TGTGCCATCAGCGGACAGGGCTACGAGCAGTACTTC. The genes are TRBV10-3 and TRBJ2-7; TRBD1 agrees at 8 bases. CDR3 length: 12 residues. Germline V CDR1 and CDR2: ENHRY, SYGVKD. Trimming removed 6 bases from V and 3 bases from J; junction bases left unmatched: 1.

The V gene is TRBV11-3, the J gene TRBJ2-1, with 7 bases fitting TRBD2. Germline V CDR1 and CDR2: SGHNT, YENEEA. The CDR3 extends over 15 amino acids. Trimming took 0 bases from V and 3 from J; bases not matched to a gene: 2. CDR3 in amino acids: CASSLEASGYNEQFF. The CDR3, as DNA: TGTGCCAGCAGCTTAGAGGCTAGCGGCTACAATGAGCAGTTCTTC.

The chain couples TRBV5-4 to TRBJ1-1; D unresolved. V was shortened by 0 bases and J by 7 bases, with 16 bases between the two germline ends. CDR1 and CDR2 (germline): SGHNT, YYREEE (reference sequence). The CDR3 is made up of 15 amino acids. The CDR3 sequence: CASSLVGMEGREAFF. As DNA, the CDR3 is TGTGCCAGCAGCTTGGTGGGCATGGAGGGTCGTGAAGCTTTCTTT.

The rearrangement links TRBV19 to TRBJ2-5; D unresolved. Trimming took 5 bases from V and 5 from J, leaving 12 bases between them. Germline CDR1 LNHDA, CDR2 SQIVND (reference sequence). The CDR3 runs to 13 residues. In DNA form, the CDR3 reads TGTGCCAGTAGTGACCCACCATGGGAGACCCAGTACTTC. Translated: CASSDPPWETQYF.